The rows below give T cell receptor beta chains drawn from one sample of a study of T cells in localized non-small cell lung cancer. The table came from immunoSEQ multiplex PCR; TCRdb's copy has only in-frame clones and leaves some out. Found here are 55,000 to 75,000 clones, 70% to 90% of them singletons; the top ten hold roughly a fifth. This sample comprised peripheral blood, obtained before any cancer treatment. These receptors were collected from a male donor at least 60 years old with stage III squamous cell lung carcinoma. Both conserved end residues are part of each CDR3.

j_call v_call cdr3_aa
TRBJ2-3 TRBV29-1 CSVIDRVTDTQYF
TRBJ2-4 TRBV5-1 CASSLTTGVKNIQYF
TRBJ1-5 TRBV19 CASRPDRSSNQPQHF
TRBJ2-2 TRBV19 CASSRPAGNTGELFF
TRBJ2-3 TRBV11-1 CASSLGPKSTDTQYF
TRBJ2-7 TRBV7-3 CASSPDGYEQYF
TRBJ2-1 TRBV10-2 CASSGSGGNEQFF
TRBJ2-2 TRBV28 CASSLLATGELFF
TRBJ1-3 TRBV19 CASWGQRGNTIYF
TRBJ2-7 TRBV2 CASSQLAGVGNEQYF
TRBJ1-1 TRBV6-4 CASRTDGGAGTEAFF
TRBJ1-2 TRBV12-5 CASGLLQQPTYGYTF
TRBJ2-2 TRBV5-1 CASSWTGTGELFF
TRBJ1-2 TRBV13 CASSTTTSGPNGWRVYGYTF
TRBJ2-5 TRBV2 CASSEESFGQETQYF
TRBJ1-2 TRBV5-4 CASSSTEGENYGYTF
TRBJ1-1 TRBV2 CASRTGTGAGTEAFF
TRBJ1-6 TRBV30 CAWTTGQGERFNSPLHF
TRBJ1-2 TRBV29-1 CSAGQGSDYGYTF
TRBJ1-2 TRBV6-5 CASRPTGQGYGYTF
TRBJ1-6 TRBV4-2 CASSGDRAGSPLHF
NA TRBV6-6 CASSPPGKSYEQYF
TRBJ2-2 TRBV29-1 CSVGRNTGELFF
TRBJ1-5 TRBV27 CASSLQDPNQPQHF
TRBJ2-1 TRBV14 CASSPTGRGGRDEQFF
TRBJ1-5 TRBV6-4 CASSPQWGDGQPQHF
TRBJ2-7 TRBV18 CASSPGAGGYYEQYF
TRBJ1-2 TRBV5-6 CASRGDWTATYGYTF
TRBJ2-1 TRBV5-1 CASSPRTSGGVNEQFF
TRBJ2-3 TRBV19 CASMKTGLADTQYF
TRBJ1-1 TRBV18 CASSNKNTEAFF
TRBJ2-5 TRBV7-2 CASSLAHSGGRETQYF
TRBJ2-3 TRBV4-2 CASSPVGIRGTDTQYF
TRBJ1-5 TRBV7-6 CASSLRGQPQHF
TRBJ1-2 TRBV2 CASSRDRGSGGYTF
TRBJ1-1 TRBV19 CASSRSRNTEAFF
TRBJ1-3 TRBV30 CAWRIKLDRISGNTIYF